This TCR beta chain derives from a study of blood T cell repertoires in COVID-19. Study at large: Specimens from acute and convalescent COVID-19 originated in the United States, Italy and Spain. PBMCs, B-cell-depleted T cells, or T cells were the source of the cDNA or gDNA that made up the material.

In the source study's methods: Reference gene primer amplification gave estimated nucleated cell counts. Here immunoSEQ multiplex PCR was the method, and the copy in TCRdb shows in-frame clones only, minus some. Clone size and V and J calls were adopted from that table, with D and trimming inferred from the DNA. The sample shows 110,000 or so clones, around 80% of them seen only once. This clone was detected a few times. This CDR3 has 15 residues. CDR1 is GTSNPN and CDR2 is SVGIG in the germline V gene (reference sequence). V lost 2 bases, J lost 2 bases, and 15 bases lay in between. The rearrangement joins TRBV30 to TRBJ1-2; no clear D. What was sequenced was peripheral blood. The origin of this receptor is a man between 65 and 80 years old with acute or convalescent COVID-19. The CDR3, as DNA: TGTGCCTGGAGTACAAACAGCTATTTGAACTATGGCTACACCTTC. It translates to CAWSTNSYLNYGYTF.